This T cell receptor beta chain was recovered during a study of cytomegalovirus exposure and HLA in healthy donors. At the level of the study: Among about 400 genotyped donors, around 80% fell in the Caucasian-associated ancestry cluster.

The study, taken as a whole, reports: About 87% or about 30% of the time was how often most TCR beta V segments were productive, according to an earlier analysis.

The CDR3 runs 14 residues. The germline V gene encodes CDR1 MNHEY and CDR2 SMNVEV (reference sequence). Amplification used 60 Vbeta primers and 13 Jbeta primers. The protocol was immunoSEQ multiplex PCR, while the TCRdb copy is restricted to in-frame clones and leaves out a portion. The sample includes 110,000 to 150,000 clones. Among the donors, all were healthy bone marrow donors. About this clone: Its antigen is currently unknown.

The chain is built from TRBV27 and TRBJ2-5, with 11 positions matching TRBD2. Gene TRBJ2-7 matches the end of the DNA better, so the J call may be wrong. Sequenced material: PBMCs. The sequence derives from a male donor in good health and CMV-seronegative. CDR3 nucleotides: TGTGCCAGCAGCCCTAGCGGGAGGCTCTACGAGCAGTACTTC. It yields the protein CASSPSGRLYEQYF.